A single sample gave rise to the 19 T cell receptor beta chains below, sequenced in a study of cytomegalovirus exposure and HLA in healthy donors. With 60 Vbeta and 13 Jbeta primers, the PCR was carried out. The method was immunoSEQ multiplex PCR; TCRdb's version includes in-frame clones alone and lacks a portion of them. The sample contains 150,000 to 200,000 clones, around 70% of which appear only once. Specimen: PBMCs. The source is a man between 18 and 35 years old in good health and CMV-seropositive.

The chain employs TRBV9 and TRBJ1-2; no definite D call. Germline lookup yields CDR1 SGDLS and CDR2 YYNGEE. Deletions cut 3 bases from V and 13 bases from J, with 7 bases between. This CDR3 comprises 9 residues. CDR3 amino acids: CASSALGTF. For the CDR3, the DNA is TGTGCCAGCAGCGCCCTCGGCACCTTC.

The J gene is TRBJ2-2, the V gene TRBV4-2; TRBD1 is a possible D gene (5 bases). Trimming shortened V by 2 bases and J by 1 base, and 14 bases separated the two germline ends. The CDR3 totals 17 residues. Germline CDR1 reads LGHNA; CDR2 reads YNFKEQ. The CDR3 sequence: CASSQILTGENTGELFF. CDR3 nucleotide sequence: TGTGCCAGCAGCCAAATCTTAACAGGCGAGAACACCGGGGAGCTGTTTTTT.

This chain joins TRBV5-1 and TRBJ1-4; 7 bases align to TRBD1. The CDR3 covers 16 residues. From germline, CDR1 is SGHRS and CDR2 YFSETQ. The V segment lost 3 bases and the J segment 3 bases; nucleotides outside the gene matches: 8. DNA of the CDR3: TGCGCCAGCAGCTCCTCTGCAGGGGGGTCTAATGAAAAACTGTTTTTT. This gives the protein CASSSSAGGSNEKLFF.

The chain combines TRBV11-2 with TRBJ2-2; a weak D match, TRBD1 (5 bases). CDR3 length equals 15 residues. V was cut by 2 bases and J by 4 bases, with 11 bases left in between. In germline, CDR1 is SGHAT, CDR2 FQNNGV. CDR3 nucleotides: TGTGCCAGCAGCTTAAATCCAGGGATCACCGGGGAGCTGTTTTTT. Its translation: CASSLNPGITGELFF.

The V call is TRBV30, the J call TRBJ1-5; 8 bases line up with TRBD1. Trimming cost V 5 bases and J 5 bases; bases outside gene matches: 5. The CDR3 contains 13 residues. Germline V CDR1 and CDR2: GTSNPN, SVGIG (reference sequence). The CDR3 here is CAWADRVDQPQHF. CDR3 coding DNA: TGTGCCTGGGCGGACAGGGTGGATCAGCCCCAGCATTTT.

This sequence joins TRBV4-2 and TRBJ1-1; 8 bases align to TRBD1. Trimming cost V 4 bases and J 3 bases; bases outside gene matches: 7. CDR1 and CDR2 (germline): LGHNA, YNFKEQ. The CDR3 consists of 15 residues. This CDR3 is CASSLAGGADTEAFF. DNA of the CDR3: TGTGCCAGCAGCCTTGCAGGGGGCGCAGACACTGAAGCTTTCTTT.

This chain joins TRBV4-2 and TRBJ1-2; D possibly corresponds to TRBD1 (6 bases). The CDR3 length is 15 residues. CDR1 is LGHNA, CDR2 YNFKEQ, per germline. V was trimmed by 0 bases and J by 8 bases, leaving 16 bases between them. This chain's CDR3 is CASSQDPGGAAGYTF. The CDR3 DNA reads as TGTGCCAGCAGCCAAGATCCCGGGGGGGCGGCCGGCTACACCTTC.

The chain links TRBV4-1 to TRBJ2-5; 12 nucleotides match TRBD2. The germline V gene has CDR1 MGHRA and CDR2 YSYEKL. The CDR3 covers 17 residues. J was trimmed by 0 bases and V by 4 bases; bases with no gene match: 6. CDR3 residues: CASSLAGLAGNQETQYF. The CDR3 nucleotides are TGCGCCAGCAGCCTTGCCGGACTAGCGGGGAACCAAGAGACCCAGTACTTC.

This chain uses TRBV30 with TRBJ1-1, with unresolved D. Germline lookup yields CDR1 GTSNPN and CDR2 SVGIG (reference sequence). V lost 2 bases, J lost 1 base, and 11 bases lay in between. This CDR3 region has 14 residues. CDR3 protein: CAWSRGRGNTEAFF. The DNA for the CDR3 is TGTGCCTGGAGTAGAGGACGGGGGAACACTGAAGCTTTCTTT.

This clone turned up a few times. The chain employs TRBV19 and TRBJ2-6; the match to TRBD1 covers 9 bases. The V segment lost 4 bases and the J segment 2 bases; nucleotides outside the gene matches: 3. CDR1 is LNHDA and CDR2 is SQIVND in the germline V gene (reference sequence). The CDR3 consists of 16 residues. The CDR3 region is CASSTDRGTGANVLTF. DNA for the CDR3: TGTGCCAGTAGTACCGACAGGGGGACTGGGGCCAACGTCCTGACTTTC.

The gene calls are TRBV19 and TRBJ2-2; possibly TRBD1 for D (6 bases). This CDR3 has 14 residues. The V end was cut by 7 bases, the J end by 4 bases, with 13 bases between. Germline V gives CDR1 LNHDA, CDR2 SQIVND (reference sequence). CDR3 in amino acids: CASMRLGGTGELFF. As DNA, the CDR3 is TGTGCCAGTATGAGGTTAGGGGGCACCGGGGAGCTGTTTTTT.

The chain recombines TRBV15 with TRBJ1-1, with 9 bases aligning to TRBD1. The CDR3 covers 15 residues. The V gene end was trimmed by 3 bases and the J gene end by 5 bases; junction bases not matched to a gene: 7. CDR1 and CDR2 from the germline V gene are LNHNV and YYDKDF (reference sequence). The CDR3 nucleotides are TGTGCCACCAGCAGCCCGGGACAGGGCAGAACTGAAGCTTTCTTT. This sequence encodes CATSSPGQGRTEAFF.

This clone has just a few counts. The J gene is TRBJ1-4, the V gene TRBV6-4, with D hard to call. Germline V gene sequence: CDR1 MRHNA, CDR2 SNTAGT. The CDR3 length is 14 residues. V was trimmed by 5 bases and J by 8 bases, leaving 15 bases between them. The CDR3 sequence: CASSQSSVQEKLFF. The CDR3 DNA is TGTGCCAGCAGTCAGTCGAGCGTCCAGGAAAAACTGTTTTTT.

This sequence joins TRBV19 and TRBJ2-6, with 7 positions matching TRBD2. Looked up from germline, CDR1 is LNHDA and CDR2 is SQIVND (reference sequence). CDR3 size: 18 residues. V lost 5 bases and J lost 0; bases outside the gene matches: 10. CDR3 DNA: TGTGCCAGTAGTCCCCGGGACGGACTAGTCTCTGGGGCCAACGTCCTGACTTTC. The encoded protein is CASSPRDGLVSGANVLTF. Together with reference TRBV19 and TRBJ2-6, the CDR3 gives the full variable domain: DGGITQSPKYLFRKEGQNVTLSCEQNLNHDAMYWYRQDPGQGLRLIYYSQIVNDFQKGDIAEGYSVSREKKESFPLTVTSAQKNPTAFYLCASSPRDGLVSGANVLTFGAGSRLTVL.

This clone was observed a handful of times. The J gene is TRBJ2-3, the V gene TRBV5-1; D gene ambiguous. The V gene's germline CDR1 is SGHRS and CDR2 YFSETQ. The CDR3 spans 13 residues. The V end was cut by 0 bases, the J end by 4 bases, with 6 bases between. CDR3 residues: CASSLGAPDTQYF. DNA of the CDR3: TGCGCCAGCAGCTTGGGCGCTCCAGATACGCAGTATTTT.

This chain's CDR3 is CASSFQNTEAFF. The CDR3 bases are TGTGCCAGCAGCTTCCAGAACACTGAAGCTTTCTTT. The chain joins TRBV11-2 to TRBJ1-1; D not resolved. Germline V gene data show CDR1 as SGHAT and CDR2 as FQNNGV. This CDR3 is 12 amino acids long. The V end lost 3 bases, the J end lost 1 base, and 3 bases lay between the germline ends.

V usage is TRBV11-2 and J usage is TRBJ2-3, with 9 bases identical to TRBD2. Germline V CDR1 and CDR2: SGHAT, FQNNGV. This CDR3 has 17 residues. The ends lost 3 bases at V and 1 base at J; junction bases unmatched: 8. The CDR3 DNA reads as TGTGCCAGCAGCTTCAGAGGTGGCGGGGGGGGCACAGATACGCAGTATTTT. As protein: CASSFRGGGGGTDTQYF.

The genes are TRBV7-9 and TRBJ2-5; D is ambiguous. This CDR3 contains 12 residues. Germline V gives CDR1 SEHNR, CDR2 FQNEAQ (reference sequence). With 5 bases removed from V and 5 bases from J, the gap between germline ends came to 9 bases. This CDR3 is CASSPSVETQYF. In nucleotides, the CDR3 is TGTGCCAGCAGCCCTTCGGTTGAGACCCAGTACTTC.

This clone was recorded only once. The chain joins TRBV29-1 to TRBJ2-6; no definite D call. The germline V and J ends were trimmed by 0 bases and 2 bases, with 20 bases remaining between them. The length of the CDR3 is 19 residues. The V gene's germline CDR1 is SQVTM and CDR2 ANQGSEA. CDR3 sequence reads: CSVEDLYGQAMAGANVLTF. CDR3 sequence (DNA): TGCAGCGTTGAAGATCTTTATGGGCAGGCCATGGCTGGGGCCAACGTCCTGACTTTC.